This record covers a single T cell receptor (beta chain). Its specificity is not known. The sample belongs to a study of cytomegalovirus exposure and HLA in healthy donors. The PCR was carried out with 60 Vbeta primers and 13 Jbeta primers. Here immunoSEQ multiplex PCR was the method, and the copy in TCRdb shows in-frame clones only, minus some. This sample has some 180,000 clones; roughly 78% occur once, and the top ten carry about 4.4%. Losses at the gene ends were 7 bases for V and 4 bases for J; bases not matched to a gene: 9. The CDR3 sequence is 14 residues long. CDR1 MNHNS and CDR2 SASEGT come from the germline V gene. Study outcomes and limitations: The authors assumed roughly uniform sequencing depth across donors for presence/absence analyses.

The sample taken for sequencing was PBMCs. V is TRBV6-1 and J is TRBJ1-2; 7 bases align to TRBD1. The receptor's source is a woman younger than 45 in good health and CMV-seropositive. CDR3 amino acids: CASNRQGSLYGYTF. CDR3 coding DNA: TGTGCCAGCAACAGACAGGGAAGCCTCTATGGCTACACCTTC.